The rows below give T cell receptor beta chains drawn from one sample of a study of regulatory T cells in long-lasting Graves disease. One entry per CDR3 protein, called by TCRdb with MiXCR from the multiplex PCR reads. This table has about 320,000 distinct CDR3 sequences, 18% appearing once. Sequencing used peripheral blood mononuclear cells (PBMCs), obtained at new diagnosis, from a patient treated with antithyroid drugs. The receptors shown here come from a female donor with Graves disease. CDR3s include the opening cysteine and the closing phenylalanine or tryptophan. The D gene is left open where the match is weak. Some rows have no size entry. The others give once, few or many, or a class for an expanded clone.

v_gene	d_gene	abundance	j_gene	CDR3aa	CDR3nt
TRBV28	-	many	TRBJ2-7	CASSRVDYEQYF	TGTGCCAGCAGTCGGGTGGATTACGAGCAGTACTTC
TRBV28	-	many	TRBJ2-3	CASSFGGTDTQYF	TGTGCCAGCAGCTTTGGAGGGACAGATACGCAGTATTTT
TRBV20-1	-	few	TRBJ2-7	CSARDMDYTYEQYF	TGCAGTGCTAGAGATATGGACTACACCTACGAGCAGTACTTC
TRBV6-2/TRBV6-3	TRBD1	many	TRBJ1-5	CASSQGTGTNQPQHF	TGTGCCAGCAGTCAGGGGACAGGAACTAATCAGCCCCAGCATTTT
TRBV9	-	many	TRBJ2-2	CASSSTGKNTGELFF	TGTGCCAGCAGCTCCACCGGAAAAAACACCGGGGAGCTGTTTTTT
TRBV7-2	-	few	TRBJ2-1	CASSLAVGPAFQFF	TGTGCCAGCAGCTTAGCAGTGGGACCTGCCTTTCAGTTCTTC
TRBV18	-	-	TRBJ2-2	CASSPVQGRAGELFF	TGTGCCAGCTCACCAGTCCAGGGACGCGCCGGGGAGCTGTTTTTT
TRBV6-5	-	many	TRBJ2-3	CASSYAPAGITDTQYF	TGTGCCAGCAGTTACGCTCCAGCGGGTATCACAGATACGCAGTATTTT
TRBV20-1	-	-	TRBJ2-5	CSARRGEETQYF	TGCAGTGCTCGGAGGGGGGAAGAGACCCAGTACTTC
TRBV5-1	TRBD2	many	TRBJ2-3	CASSQTSRGDTQYF	TGCGCCAGCAGTCAGACTAGCAGAGGTGATACGCAGTATTTT
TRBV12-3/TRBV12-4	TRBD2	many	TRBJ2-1	CASSLREGGEQFF	TGTGCCAGCAGTTTGCGGGAGGGAGGTGAGCAGTTCTTC
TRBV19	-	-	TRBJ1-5	CASSTLGQPQHF	TGTGCCAGTAGTACCCTGGGTCAGCCCCAGCATTTT
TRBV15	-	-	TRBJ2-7	CATSREWRSAYEQYF	TGTGCCACCAGCAGAGAGTGGCGGTCCGCTTACGAGCAGTACTTC
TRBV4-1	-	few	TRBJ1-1	CASSQGAYTEAFF	TGCGCCAGCAGCCAAGGGGCCTACACTGAAGCTTTCTTT
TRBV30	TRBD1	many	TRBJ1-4	CAWSVQGTAVNEKLFF	TGTGCCTGGAGTGTACAAGGGACAGCCGTTAATGAAAAACTGTTTTTT
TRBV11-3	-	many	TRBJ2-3	CASSFYTGTGNPDTQYF	TGTGCCAGCAGCTTCTATACCGGGACTGGCAACCCAGATACGCAGTATTTT
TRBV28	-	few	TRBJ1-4	CASRGSGQMYEKLFF	TGTGCCAGCAGAGGGTCAGGGCAGATGTACGAAAAACTGTTTTTT
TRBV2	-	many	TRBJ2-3	CASSEFTGFDTQYF	TGTGCCAGCAGTGAATTTACAGGGTTTGATACGCAGTATTTT
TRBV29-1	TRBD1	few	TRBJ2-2	CSVAKTGGGGYSGELFF	TGCAGCGTAGCTAAAACAGGGGGTGGGGGTTACTCCGGGGAGCTGTTTTTT
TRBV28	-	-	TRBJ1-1	CASKSAGDSGVGTEAFF	TGTGCCAGCAAATCGGCCGGAGATTCGGGGGTGGGCACTGAAGCTTTCTTT
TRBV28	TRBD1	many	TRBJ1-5	CASSLGQQGGNQPQHF	TGTGCCAGCAGTTTAGGGCAACAGGGGGGCAATCAGCCCCAGCATTTT
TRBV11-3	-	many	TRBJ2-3	CASSGPGQADTQYF	TGTGCCAGCAGCGGACCGGGACAAGCAGATACGCAGTATTTT
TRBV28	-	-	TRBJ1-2	CASSLVTATIYGYTF	TGTGCCAGCAGCTTAGTAACAGCTACGATCTATGGCTACACCTTC
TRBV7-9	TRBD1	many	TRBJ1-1	CASSLARDSEAFF	TGTGCCAGCAGCTTAGCCCGGGACAGTGAAGCTTTCTTT
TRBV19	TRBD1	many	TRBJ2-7	CASSREGTGRYEQYF	TGTGCCAGTAGCCGAGAGGGGACAGGGCGCTACGAGCAGTACTTC
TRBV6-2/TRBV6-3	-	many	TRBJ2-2	CASTHEGLGADGELFF	TGTGCCAGCACTCACGAAGGTCTCGGCGCGGACGGGGAGCTGTTTTTT
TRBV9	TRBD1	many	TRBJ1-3	CASTRQGDGNTIYF	TGTGCCAGCACCCGACAGGGGGATGGAAACACCATATATTTT
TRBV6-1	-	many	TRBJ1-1	CASRGGGPGRQNTEAFF	TGTGCCAGCCGTGGGGGGGGACCGGGACGTCAGAACACTGAAGCTTTCTTT
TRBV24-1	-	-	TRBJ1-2	CATSDPGRREDGYTF	TGTGCCACCAGTGATCCCGGACGGAGGGAGGATGGCTACACCTTC
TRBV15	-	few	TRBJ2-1	CATSRDYSSGDNEQFF	TGTGCCACCAGCAGAGATTACAGTAGCGGAGACAATGAGCAGTTCTTC
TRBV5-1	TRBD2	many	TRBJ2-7	CASSLGSGSEQYF	TGCGCCAGCAGCTTGGGTAGCGGGTCCGAGCAGTACTTC
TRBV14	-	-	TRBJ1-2	CASSPIQSGSGYTF	TGTGCCAGCAGCCCAATTCAGTCCGGGAGCGGCTACACCTTC
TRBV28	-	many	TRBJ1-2	CASSLGDVNYGYTF	TGTGCCAGCAGTTTGGGGGACGTGAACTATGGCTACACCTTC
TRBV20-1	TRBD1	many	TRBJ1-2	CSARDTDRGLYGYTF	TGCAGTGCTAGAGATACGGACAGGGGGCTCTATGGCTACACCTTC
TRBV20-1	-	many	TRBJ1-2	CSASPPQVEGYTF	TGCAGTGCCTCCCCCCCACAGGTTGAAGGCTACACCTTC
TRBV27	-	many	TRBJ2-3	CASSSGRDTQYF	TGTGCCAGCAGTTCAGGCCGGGATACGCAGTATTTT
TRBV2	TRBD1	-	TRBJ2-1	CASKNQGVVEQFF	TGTGCCAGCAAAAATCAGGGGGTAGTCGAGCAGTTCTTC
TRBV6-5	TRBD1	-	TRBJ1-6	CASSYPRDRTNSPLHF	TGTGCCAGCAGTTACCCTAGGGACAGGACAAATTCACCCCTCCACTTT
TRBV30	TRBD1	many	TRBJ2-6	CAWSPGQGALSGANVLTF	TGTGCCTGGAGCCCGGGACAGGGGGCCCTCTCTGGGGCCAACGTCCTGACTTTC
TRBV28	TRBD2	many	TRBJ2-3	CASSTIAGKGLADTQYF	TGTGCCAGCAGTACAATAGCGGGAAAAGGGTTGGCAGATACGCAGTATTTT
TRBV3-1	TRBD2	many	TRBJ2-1	CASSRSRRTSFSNEQFF	TGTGCCAGCAGTCGATCCCGGAGGACTAGTTTTTCCAATGAGCAGTTCTTC
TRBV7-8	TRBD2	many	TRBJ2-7	CASSTLAGDYEQYF	TGTGCCAGCAGCACTCTAGCGGGAGATTACGAGCAGTACTTC
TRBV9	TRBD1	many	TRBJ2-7	CASSVNGDRGSYEQYF	TGTGCCAGCAGCGTAAATGGGGACAGGGGTTCCTACGAGCAGTACTTC
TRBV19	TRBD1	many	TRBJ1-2	CASSSRDRARRMDGYTF	TGTGCCAGTAGTTCCCGGGACAGGGCGCGTCGGATGGATGGCTACACCTTC
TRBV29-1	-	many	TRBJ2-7	CSVGEELTVVYF	TGCAGCGTTGGGGAGGAGCTTACGGTTGTTTACTTC
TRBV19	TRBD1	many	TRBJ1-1	CASSLGTATEAFF	TGTGCCAGTAGCCTCGGGACAGCCACTGAAGCTTTCTTT
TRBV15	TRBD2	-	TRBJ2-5	CATSRDTLAGGAQRETQYF	TGTGCCACCAGCAGAGATACTCTGGCGGGAGGGGCCCAACGAGAGACCCAGTACTTC
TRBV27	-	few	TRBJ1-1	CASSWPGGGVTEAFF	TGTGCCAGCAGTTGGCCTGGGGGGGGTGTCACTGAAGCTTTCTTT
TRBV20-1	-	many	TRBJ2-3	CSARGTRVVDTQYF	TGCAGTGCTAGAGGGACCAGAGTAGTAGATACGCAGTATTTT
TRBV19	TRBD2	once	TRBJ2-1	CASKSGIYNEQFF	TGTGCCAGTAAAAGCGGGATCTACAATGAGCAGTTCTTC
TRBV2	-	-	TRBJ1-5	CASSPEGPGNQPQHF	TGTGCCAGCAGCCCAGAGGGGCCAGGCAATCAGCCCCAGCATTTT
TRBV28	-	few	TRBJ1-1	CASSFGSLNTEAFF	TGTGCCAGCAGTTTTGGTTCACTGAACACTGAAGCTTTCTTT
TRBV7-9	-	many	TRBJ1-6	CASSLAQGTNSPLHF	TGTGCCAGCAGCTTAGCGCAGGGGACTAATTCACCCCTCCACTTT